A selection of T cell receptor beta chains follows, all from one sample in a study of the immune and genomic landscape of osteosarcoma. Profiling relied on immunoSEQ multiplex PCR, and the TCRdb table lists in-frame clones only, not all of them. The data contain approximately 9,400 clones, 55% to 75% of them singletons. Sequencing was performed on osteosarcoma tumor tissue from the lung. Receptors were obtained from a human donor with osteosarcoma. Each CDR3 is given with its conserved first and last residue. D genes are given only for firm matches. For some rows the clone size is stated as once, few or many, or as a class when expanded; others skip it.

D gene | J gene | clone size | V gene | CDR3 protein | CDR3 DNA
- | TRBJ1-2 | - | TRBV7-9 | CASSGKQGFSYGYTF | TGTGCCAGCAGCGGAAAGCAGGGATTTTCTTATGGCTACACCTTC
TRBD2 | TRBJ2-5 | - | TRBV6-1 | CASSVLAGEGWETQYF | TGTGCCAGCAGTGTCCTAGCGGGAGAAGGGTGGGAGACCCAGTACTTC
- | TRBJ2-7 | few | TRBV4-1 | CASSQGAGSNGEQYF | TGCGCCAGCAGCCAAGGGGCGGGGTCCAACGGGGAGCAGTACTTC
TRBD2 | TRBJ2-7 | - | TRBV2 | CASMSSGKYEQYF | TGTGCCAGCATGTCTAGCGGGAAATACGAGCAGTACTTC
- | TRBJ1-1 | once | TRBV28 | CASSFLFLGGKTFF | TGTGCCAGCAGTTTTCTATTCTTGGGGGGAAAAACTTTCTTT
TRBD2 | TRBJ2-5 | once | TRBV9 | CASSARLAAETQYF | TGTGCCAGCAGCGCACGACTAGCGGCGGAGACCCAGTACTTC
TRBD1 | TRBJ1-4 | - | TRBV7-6 | CASSFQGANEKLFF | TGTGCCAGCAGCTTCCAGGGGGCGAATGAAAAACTGTTTTTT
- | TRBJ1-1 | - | TRBV28 | CATYDTRENTEAFF | TGTGCCACCTACGATACCAGGGAGAACACTGAAGCTTTCTTT
- | TRBJ2-2 | - | TRBV11-3 | CASSLYGRAGELFF | TGTGCCAGCAGCTTATACGGGAGAGCCGGGGAGCTGTTTTTT
- | TRBJ1-3 | - | TRBV5-4 | CASTSGGSGNTIYF | TGTGCCAGCACCAGCGGGGGGTCGGGAAACACCATATATTTT
TRBD1 | TRBJ2-6 | once | TRBV23-1 | CASIRTGRRSGANVLTF | TGCGCCAGCATCCGGACAGGTCGCCGGTCTGGGGCCAACGTCCTGACTTTC
TRBD2 | TRBJ2-2 | once | TRBV6-1 | CASRGLAGSTGELFF | TGTGCCAGCAGGGGGCTAGCGGGAAGCACCGGGGAGCTGTTTTTT
- | TRBJ2-1 | - | TRBV30 | CAWTLASHNEQFF | TGTGCCTGGACTCTGGCCTCCCACAATGAGCAGTTCTTC
- | TRBJ2-2 | once | TRBV4-1 | CASSQQGSPARGELFF | TGCGCCAGCAGCCAACAAGGGAGTCCGGCTCGGGGGGAGCTGTTTTTT
TRBD1 | TRBJ2-2 | - | TRBV7-9 | CASSSRRDRPTNTGELFF | TGTGCCAGCAGCTCCCGAAGGGACAGACCCACGAACACCGGGGAGCTGTTTTTT
TRBD1 | TRBJ1-1 | - | TRBV5-5 | CASSSWTGTNTEAFF | TGTGCCAGCAGCTCGTGGACAGGGACGAACACTGAAGCTTTCTTT
TRBD1 | TRBJ1-3 | few | TRBV7-6 | CASSFGTDYSNTIYF | TGTGCCAGCAGCTTCGGGACAGACTATTCAAACACCATATATTTT
- | TRBJ2-3 | - | TRBV5-1 | CASSFESRDTQYF | TGCGCCAGCAGCTTCGAAAGCAGGGATACGCAGTATTTT
TRBD2 | TRBJ2-7 | once | TRBV9 | CASSVIEREGPLPYEQYF | TGTGCCAGCAGCGTAATAGAGCGGGAGGGCCCCCTCCCCTACGAGCAGTACTTC
- | TRBJ2-1 | - | TRBV27 | CASSFSQTHNEQFF | TGTGCCAGCAGCTTTTCCCAAACACACAATGAGCAGTTCTTC
- | TRBJ1-6 | - | TRBV30 | CARSDGNSPLHF | TGTGCCCGAAGCGACGGCAATTCACCCCTCCACTTT
- | TRBJ2-2 | - | TRBV2 | CASSELYLGAGELFF | TGTGCCAGCAGTGAGTTATATCTAGGGGCCGGGGAGCTGTTTTTT
TRBD1 | TRBJ2-7 | - | TRBV11-2 | CASSLGQTSYEQYF | TGTGCCAGCAGCTTGGGACAGACATCCTACGAGCAGTACTTC
TRBD1 | TRBJ2-7 | - | TRBV18 | CASSPQGAPSYEQYF | TGTGCCAGCTCACCGCAGGGGGCGCCCTCCTACGAGCAGTACTTC
TRBD1 | TRBJ2-7 | - | TRBV9 | CASSVAGTGIYEQYF | TGTGCCAGCAGCGTAGCCGGGACAGGAATCTACGAGCAGTACTTC
- | TRBJ2-3 | once | TRBV27 | CASSEEATDTQYF | TGTGCCAGCAGTGAAGAGGCAACAGATACGCAGTATTTT
TRBD2 | TRBJ2-4 | - | TRBV5-6 | CASSFGGRAAKNIQYF | TGTGCCAGCAGCTTTGGAGGGAGGGCCGCCAAAAACATTCAGTACTTC
TRBD2 | TRBJ2-2 | - | TRBV9 | CATSGLANTGELFF | TGTGCCACTAGCGGCCTCGCGAACACCGGGGAGCTGTTTTTT
TRBD1 | TRBJ2-3 | - | TRBV30 | CAWSAWGGQGAADTQYF | TGTGCCTGGAGTGCTTGGGGGGGACAGGGGGCGGCAGATACGCAGTATTTT
- | TRBJ2-7 | medium-sized | TRBV27 | CASRTLSAYEQYF | TGTGCCAGCAGGACCCTTAGCGCCTACGAGCAGTACTTC
TRBD1 | TRBJ1-1 | once | TRBV29-1 | CSVVGGTGSTEAFF | TGCAGCGTTGTGGGGGGGACAGGGTCCACTGAAGCTTTCTTT
- | TRBJ2-5 | - | TRBV10-3 | CAISQDPQETQYF | TGTGCCATCAGCCAGGACCCCCAAGAGACCCAGTACTTC
- | TRBJ1-1 | large | TRBV2 | CASRARDEAFF | TGTGCCAGCAGGGCTCGGGATGAAGCTTTCTTT
TRBD1 | TRBJ2-7 | - | TRBV7-3 | CASSPGTGVLEQYF | TGTGCCAGCAGTCCCGGGACAGGGGTTCTCGAGCAGTACTTC
- | TRBJ2-7 | - | TRBV28 | CASSLSYRYYEQYF | TGTGCCAGCAGTTTATCGTACAGGTACTACGAGCAGTACTTC
- | TRBJ2-1 | - | TRBV6-1 | CASSRTSENEQFF | TGTGCCAGCAGCCGGACAAGCGAGAATGAGCAGTTCTTC